Each of the 19 T cell receptor beta chains below was sequenced from the same sample in a study of shared clonotypes between healthy human individuals. Using immunoSEQ multiplex PCR, the repertoire was profiled, and TCRdb retains in-frame clones only, with some absent. The table lists about 980,000 clones, less than 85% of them singletons. The sequenced sample consisted of memory CD4+ T cells sorted from blood. As to subset: CD45RA-negative fraction. These receptor sequences come from a young man in good health.

The chain carries TRBV6-5 and TRBJ2-7, with a possible D match to TRBD2 (6 bases). V was pared by 7 bases and J by 6 bases, with 10 bases between. There are 11 residues in the CDR3. The germline CDR1 and CDR2 sequences are MNHEY and SVGAGI. The CDR3 sequence is CASISGSEQYF. CDR3 in DNA: TGTGCCAGCATATCCGGGAGCGAGCAGTACTTC.

The chain couples TRBV27 to TRBJ2-5; 11 positions agree with TRBD2. The CDR3 runs to 13 residues. The trim removed 2 bases at V and 14 bases at J, leaving 7 bases unmatched. Per germline, CDR1 MNHEY and CDR2 SMNVEV (reference sequence). The DNA of the CDR3 is TGTGCCAGCAGTTTAACTAGCGGGGGTCCTCGCTACTTC. This translates into CASSLTSGGPRYF.

This clone is medium-sized (0.01 to 0.1%) by share. V is TRBV5-5 and J is TRBJ2-3, with D unclear. The V gene's germline CDR1 is SGHKS and CDR2 YYEKEE (reference sequence). The CDR3 runs 13 residues. Trimming cost V 2 bases and J 2 bases, with 6 bases left between them. DNA for the CDR3: TGTGCCAGCAGCTTAGCCATCACAGATACGCAGTATTTT. Translating gives CASSLAITDTQYF. The full variable domain, in which reference TRBV5-5 and TRBJ2-3 provide the parts outside the CDR3, is DAGVTQSPTHLIKTRGQQVTLRCSPISGHKSVSWYQQVLGQGPQFIFQYYEKEERGRGNFPDRFSARQFPNYSSELNVNALLLGDSALYLCASSLAITDTQYFGPGTRLTVL.

V gene TRBV11-3 combines with J gene TRBJ2-7; no firm D call. The germline V and J ends were trimmed by 0 bases and 6 bases, with 12 bases remaining between them. CDR3 length: 14 amino acids. Per the germline V gene, CDR1 is SGHNT and CDR2 is YENEEA. CDR3 nucleotides: TGTGCCAGCAGCTTAGATCAGTGCGGTTGCGAGCAGTACTTC. Its protein is CASSLDQCGCEQYF. Full variable domain (missing parts from reference TRBV11-3 and TRBJ2-7): EAGVVQSPRYKIIEKKQPVAFWCNPISGHNTLYWYLQNLGQGPELLIRYENEEAVDDSQLPKDRFSAERLKGVDSTLKIQPAELGDSAVYLCASSLDQCGCEQYFGPGTRLTVT.

V usage is TRBV6-6 and J usage is TRBJ2-5; TRBD2 aligns across 9 bases. Germline V gene lookup returns CDR1 MNHNY and CDR2 SVGAGI (reference sequence). The CDR3 spans 14 residues. The V gene end was trimmed by 8 bases and the J gene end by 1 base; junction bases not matched to a gene: 5. CDR3 residues: CASGLAGTQETQYF. CDR3 in DNA: TGTGCCAGCGGCCTAGCGGGGACCCAAGAGACCCAGTACTTC.

The genes are TRBV30 and TRBJ1-2; TRBD1 aligns across 7 bases. CDR3 length: 14 amino acids. V lost 7 bases to trimming and J lost 4 bases; unmatched junction nucleotides: 12. From germline, CDR1 is GTSNPN and CDR2 SVGIG (reference sequence). The CDR3 DNA reads as TGTGCCTACTTTGACAGGGATCGTCTCTATGGCTACACCTTC. Translated, it gives CAYFDRDRLYGYTF. The full variable domain, its missing parts supplied by reference TRBV30 and TRBJ1-2, is SQTIHQWPATLVQPVGSPLSLECTVEGTSNPNLYWYRQAAGRGLQLLFYSVGIGQISSEVPQNLSASRPQDRQFILSSKKLLLSDSGFYLCAYFDRDRLYGYTFGSGTRLTVV.

The chain employs TRBV25-1 and TRBJ1-6, with a weak D call TRBD1 (6 bases). Germline lookup yields CDR1 MGHDK and CDR2 SYGVNS. Trimming pared 4 bases from V and 8 bases from J, leaving 18 bases between. The CDR3 covers 16 residues. The CDR3 reads CASSGGGGHGYSPLHF. DNA of the CDR3: TGTGCCAGCAGTGGGGGAGGGGGACACGGATATTCACCCCTCCACTTT.

Remarks on this clone: The same CDR3 arises from other DNA sequences in this sample as well. CDR3 DNA sequence: TGTGCCTGGAGTCTGTCTGGAAACACCATATATTTT. Translating gives CAWSLSGNTIYF. The genes are TRBV30 and TRBJ1-3; the D is unclear. Trimming stripped 2 bases from V and 1 base from J, with 3 bases between. This CDR3 is 12 amino acids long. From germline, CDR1 is GTSNPN and CDR2 SVGIG (reference sequence).

The V and J genes are TRBV7-2 and TRBJ2-7; D call uncertain. Germline-derived CDR1 and CDR2 are SGHTA and FQGNSA. This CDR3 contains 14 residues. V was pared by 2 bases and J by 2 bases, with 10 bases between. This CDR3 is CASSLQAGTYEQYF. In DNA form, the CDR3 reads TGTGCCAGCAGCTTACAGGCCGGTACCTACGAGCAGTACTTC.

The J gene is TRBJ2-7, the V gene TRBV10-3, with D unresolved. Per the germline V gene, CDR1 is ENHRY and CDR2 is SYGVKD. Trimming pared 5 bases from V and 2 bases from J, leaving 13 bases between. The CDR3 sequence is 14 residues long. In DNA, the CDR3 is TGTGCCATCAGTAAAGTGACACCGCCCTACGAGCAGTACTTC. Its protein product is CAISKVTPPYEQYF.

The chain employs TRBV5-4 and TRBJ1-2; D is unresolved. CDR3 length: 15 residues. Trimming removed 2 bases at V and 0 bases at J, with 11 bases between. The germline V gene has CDR1 SGHNT and CDR2 YYREEE (reference sequence). The CDR3 is CASSFGHQANYGYTF. As DNA, the CDR3 is TGTGCCAGCAGCTTCGGGCACCAAGCTAACTATGGCTACACCTTC.

In this sample, this clone turned up once. The chain couples TRBV7-2 to TRBJ1-4; TRBD1 is a possible D gene (5 bases). Germline V gene lookup returns CDR1 SGHTA and CDR2 FQGNSA. Between the trimmed V and J ends, which lost 2 bases and 8 bases, there was a span of 12 bases. The CDR3 sequence is 14 residues long. DNA of the CDR3: TGTGCCAGCAGCTTATTAGGGGCGGGGGAAAAACTGTTTTTT. This codes for CASSLLGAGEKLFF.

The chain carries TRBV5-1 and TRBJ2-2; D is unresolved. V was cut by 6 bases and J by 0 bases, with 9 bases left in between. Germline V gene sequence: CDR1 SGHRS, CDR2 YFSETQ. This CDR3 contains 14 residues. The CDR3: CASIQTPNTGELFF. The CDR3 DNA sequence: TGCGCCAGCATCCAAACGCCGAACACCGGGGAGCTGTTTTTT.

J is TRBJ2-1 and V is TRBV7-2; tentatively, D is TRBD2 (6 bases). Germline CDR1 and CDR2: SGHTA and FQGNSA. The CDR3 has 13 residues. The V gene lost 1 base and the J gene lost 6 bases, with 7 bases spanning the gap. The DNA for the CDR3 is TGTGCCAGCAGCTTAGACGGGGGCAATGAGCAGTTCTTC. Translation: CASSLDGGNEQFF.

In DNA, the CDR3 is TGTGCCAGCTCACCGACTAGCGGGAGTGGCGAGCAGTACTTC. It is translated as CASSPTSGSGEQYF. This chain joins TRBV18 and TRBJ2-7; TRBD2 agrees at 12 bases. Trimming cost V 3 bases and J 6 bases; bases outside gene matches: 3. CDR1 and CDR2 (germline): KGHSH, LQKENI. The CDR3 covers 14 residues.

The V gene is TRBV29-1, the J gene TRBJ1-2; 7 bases align to TRBD1. The junction had 3 bases not matched to a gene; V was cut back by 0 bases and J by 2 bases. This CDR3 contains 14 residues. The germline V gene has CDR1 SQVTM and CDR2 ANQGSEA. CDR3 loop: CSVEEVRGNYGYTF. CDR3 coding DNA: TGCAGCGTTGAAGAAGTCAGGGGGAACTATGGCTACACCTTC.

J is TRBJ2-6 and V is TRBV18; D gene ambiguous. Germline V CDR1 and CDR2: KGHSH, LQKENI. This CDR3 comprises 14 residues. V was trimmed by 7 bases and J by 0 bases, leaving 7 bases between them. The CDR3 sequence: CASFQSSGANVLTF. The CDR3 DNA follows: TGTGCCAGCTTCCAATCCTCTGGGGCCAACGTCCTGACTTTC.

V gene TRBV2 combines with J gene TRBJ1-5; possibly TRBD1 for D (5 bases). Looked up from germline, CDR1 is SNHLY and CDR2 is FYNNEI. CDR3 size: 15 residues. Trimming took 7 bases from V and 1 from J, leaving 14 bases between them. The CDR3 region has the DNA TGTGCCAGCACCCGGGGCAGGGACAGCAATCAGCCCCAGCATTTT. It codes for CASTRGRDSNQPQHF.

In its sample, this clone was seen once. This chain uses TRBV7-3 with TRBJ1-1, with a possible D match to TRBD1 (6 bases). Trimming took 6 bases from V and 3 from J, leaving 17 bases between them. The CDR3 loop spans 15 amino acids. CDR1 is SGHTA, CDR2 FQGTGA, per germline. This CDR3 is CASSPGAGGHTEAFF. CDR3 in DNA: TGTGCCAGCAGTCCCGGCGCGGGGGGCCACACTGAAGCTTTCTTT.